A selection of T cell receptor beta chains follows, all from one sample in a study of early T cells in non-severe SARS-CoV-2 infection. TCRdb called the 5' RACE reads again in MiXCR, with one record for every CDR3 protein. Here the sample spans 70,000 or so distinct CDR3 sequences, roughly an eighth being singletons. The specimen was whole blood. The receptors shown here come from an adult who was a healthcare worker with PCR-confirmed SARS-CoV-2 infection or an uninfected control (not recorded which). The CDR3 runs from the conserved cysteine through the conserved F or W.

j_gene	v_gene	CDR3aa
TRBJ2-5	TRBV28	CASSPDRGRIKETQYF
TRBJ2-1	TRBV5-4	CASSLWDWDEQFF
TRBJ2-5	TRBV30	CAWSNTYREEETQYF
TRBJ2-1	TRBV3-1	CASSPTGVSYNEQFF
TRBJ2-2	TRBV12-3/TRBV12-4	CASSLGLNTGELFF
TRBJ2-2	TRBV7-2	CASSPTTSSGAGELFF
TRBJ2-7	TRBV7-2	CASTGASSSYEQYF
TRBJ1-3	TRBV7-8	CASSRQVGGGNTIYF
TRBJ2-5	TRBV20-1	CSARGMSGDQETQYF
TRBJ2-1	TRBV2	CASSATMVGGEQFF
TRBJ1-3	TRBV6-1	CASSETQGSGNTIYF
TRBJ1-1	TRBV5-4	CASSMALRNTEAFF
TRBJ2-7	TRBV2	CASWDSYEQYF
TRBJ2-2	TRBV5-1	CASSALSGVNTGELFF
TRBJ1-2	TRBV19	CASNPLGAGGYTF
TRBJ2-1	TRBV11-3	CASSLDRGGGTSNEQFF
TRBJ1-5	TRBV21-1	CASSKGEREPSRHSNQPQHF